Detailed here is one T cell receptor (beta chain). This clonotype was counted many times. Its specific antigen is unknown. Per-base quality was not reported, and no clone a single base away is much larger than it. This sample stems from a study of regulatory T cells in long-lasting Graves disease listed by TCRdb under 2021. Broadly, across the study: In the newly diagnosed Graves' disease group, patients had been taking antithyroid drugs for less than 3 months. Peripheral blood TCR sequencing and RNA sequencing compared persistent Graves' disease patients with newly diagnosed Graves' disease patients. The study was registered as a clinical trial and conducted in China. TCR sequencing covered some 13 persistent and around 20 newly diagnosed Graves' disease patients, about 35 samples in total. On the study overall, not on this receptor specifically: The authors acknowledged the small sample size as a limitation that may reduce accuracy. Peripheral blood alone was examined, since thyroid tissue, which constituted the primary lesion, could not be accessed. TRBV28, TRBJ1-2 and TRBJ2-5 were preferentially used in persistent disease, while TRBV20-1 and TRBJ2-1 were favored in newly diagnosed disease. Compared with newly diagnosed patients, patients with persistent Graves' disease had lower TCR Shannon entropy and fewer highly expanded clones, which suggests clonal expansion. A larger number of public clonotypes was shared among persistent patients (under 3,000) than among newly diagnosed patients (approximately 1,000). Only the TCR beta chain was sequenced and analyzed.

Library generation was performed with multiplex PCR. Sequenced on an Illumina HiSeq 4000. iRepertoire HTBI primers and Arm-PCR amplification of CDR3 regions were used to construct TCR beta libraries. Before sequencing, the PCR products went through gel purification. In the paper's pipeline: Gene usage analysis of CDR3 amino acid clonotypes used the 55 to 80 TRBV and approximately 13 TRBJ segments found across samples. Filtered high-quality paired reads were merged into contigs using COPE and FqMerger. BLAST was used to align contigs to the IMGT TRBV, TRBD and TRBJ reference genes, and CDR3 was defined following IMGT. Highly expanded clones were defined as clonotypes with a frequency above 0.1%. Shannon entropy was used to measure repertoire diversity, and the Gini coefficient was used to measure V-J evenness. Clonotypes shared by more than one individual were considered public. TCRdb redid the processing of the public reads, applying fastp at Q25 and MiXCR, and retained in-frame beta chains. For every CDR3 protein sequence, its rows merge into one entry that carries the most common genes and DNA. The V and J calls shown here were made by TCRdb, not taken from the authors' results. This sample is represented by 380,000 or so distinct CDR3 sequences; 15% to 20% of them were singletons. Just over 20% of the sample belongs to the ten largest clones.

Interpreted using the paper, the time point label stands for: newly diagnosed GD, antithyroid drugs for less than 3 months. RNA was extracted from PBMCs in TRIzol for both TCR sequencing and RNA sequencing. The diagnosis of Graves' disease followed American Thyroid Association guidelines. The patients came from an endocrinology department in Xi'an, China. From each patient, about 9 milliliters of peripheral blood was collected into an EDTA anticoagulant tube. PBMCs were isolated by Ficoll Paque Plus density gradient separation without further T cell sorting. An Agilent 2100 Bioanalyzer and agarose gel were used to check RNA quality, and a NanoDrop 2000 was used to measure RNA concentration. The V and J ends are trimmed by 4 bases and 7 bases, leaving 12 bases between them. In the germline V gene, CDR1 corresponds to SGHRS and CDR2 to YFSETQ. The CDR3, from cysteine to phenylalanine, totals 12 residues. Only the CDR3 region is kept as DNA, spanning 36 bases read in frame from base 1.

The sample was also reused in another study, on T cells in Graves' hyperthyroidism and ophthalmopathy. From the second report: Stable Graves' hyperthyroidism was defined as the absence of progression to ophthalmopathy over 18 months of follow-up. Hyperthyroidism patients were aged 18 to 65 years and newly diagnosed, with disease duration of less than 2 months. The study excluded patients with uncontrolled infections, other autoimmune diseases, pregnancy or lactation. Clinical symptoms, serum thyroxine and TRAb, thyroid ultrasound, and orbital computed tomography formed the basis for the diagnoses. The first round of RT-PCR for the TCR CDR3 was performed with the HTBI primer set and the Qiagen OneStep RT-PCR kit. Blood samples also contained most of the expanded thyroid clonotypes (frequency above 0.001), which suggests that blood repertoires may reflect thyroid immune responses. In cross-validation, a model built on a 13 V-J signature told ophthalmopathy apart from stable hyperthyroidism with approximately 90% sensitivity and roughly 82% specificity, and in testing the same model reached 80%/75%. In validation, the model predicted progression to ophthalmopathy with about 71% sensitivity and 72.22% specificity, a median of around 6.6 months before onset. TCR V-J signatures able to tell the groups apart were searched for in a discovery cohort of 95 to 100 patients, of whom 43 had Graves' ophthalmopathy and around 57 had stable Graves' hyperthyroidism. Whether ophthalmopathy could be predicted prospectively was tested in an independent validation cohort made up of under 20 hyperthyroidism patients plus 17 patients who later progressed to ophthalmopathy. For training and testing, the 100 or so patients in the discovery cohort were randomly divided in a 7:3 ratio. In addition, the study compared T-cell repertoires in thyroid tissue and in blood from several Graves' hyperthyroidism patients. After sampling, hyperthyroidism patients received methimazole starting at 30 mg daily, and ophthalmopathy patients received high-dose intravenous methylprednisolone. A second multiplex PCR round built the libraries, followed by size selection and purification. Sequencing of the libraries was done on an Illumina HiSeq2000 using paired-end 100 bp reads. Raw data were processed with SOAPnuke, discarding reads with adapters, uncalled bases, mean Phred below 15, or no exact constant-primer or identifier match. COPE v1.2.5 was used to merge the high-quality paired reads, and each unique nucleotide sequence was defined as a clonotype. MiTCR v1.1 was used to align clonotypes to the IMGT TRBV, TRBD and TRBJ reference segments. The analysis was restricted to V-J combinations with a frequency above 0.0001, which together covered just over 99% of the repertoires. A TCS score was defined as the ratio of F50 (clonal expansion) to E x V (chaos), with BLOSUM62-based TCRdist applied between CDR3 peptides within each V-J. Welch's t-statistics and random forest reduced roughly 530 V-J features to about 12, which were used in a naive Bayes classifier (R e1071). No statistical method was used to set the sample size in advance, and investigators knew the group allocation. TCR Vbeta CDR3 sequencing of 135 peripheral blood samples (roughly 41 ophthalmopathy, 75 to 85 hyperthyroidism and around 17 progressor patients) is reported in the paper.

The sample in question was peripheral blood mononuclear cells (PBMCs), obtained at new diagnosis, from a patient treated with antithyroid drugs. The chain was built from TRBV5-1 and TRBJ2-7; there is no confident call for the D gene. The sequence was obtained from a woman under 30 with Graves disease. Donor details come from another sample of the same person, matched by shared clones. The DNA is TGCGCCAGCAGCCGCTCCCCTCGAGAGCAGTACTTC. It encodes CASSRSPREQYF.